This TCR beta chain stems from a study of CD8+ T cells in alopecia areata. In the study overall: Percent of scalp involved defined treated patients' severity scores. The study's findings and limits: Normal-skin resident alphabeta T cells also appear among scalp sample sequences.

V gave up 7 bases and J gave up 0 bases, with 13 bases separating them. Looked up from germline, CDR1 is SQVTM and CDR2 is ANQGSEA. The CDR3 is 14 residues long. As to treatment: oral pan-JAK inhibitor, 5-10 mg twice daily. About this clone itself: Antigen specificity is unknown.

Extracted from the samples, RNA was reverse transcribed into cDNA to serve as the sequencing template. Clones were sequenced by immunoSEQ multiplex PCR, and TCRdb holds only the in-frame ones, with some missing. This repertoire shows some 200,000 clones, approximately 60% found once; its top ten account for about 3.5%. The TCR originated in a human donor with alopecia areata. The sequencing used CD4+ T cells sorted from blood, collected at week 4, from a patient treated with tofacitinib. The rearrangement uses TRBV29-1 and TRBJ2-4; D not certain. The CDR3 bases are TGCAGCGCCCGGACCCGTCTAGCCAAAAACATTCAGTACTTC. Amino acids: CSARTRLAKNIQYF.